This is a list of T cell receptor beta chains from one sample in a study of Graves' ophthalmopathy and Graves' hyperthyroidism. TCRdb called the multiplex PCR reads again in MiXCR, with one record for every CDR3 protein. The sample lists 350,000 to 450,000 distinct CDR3 sequences, 15% to 20% occurring once. Sequences were obtained from peripheral blood. These receptors all stem from a woman aged 18-29 years with Graves' ophthalmopathy. CDR3s include the opening cysteine and the closing phenylalanine or tryptophan. The D gene is left open where the match is weak. Size values are once, few and many counts, or a class for expanded clones, and some rows have none.

j_gene: TRBJ1-2; abundance: -; v_gene: TRBV20-1; d_gene: -; CDR3nt: TGCAGTGCTAGGACTTTGGGGCTGCGCCCCTATGGCTACACCTTC; CDR3aa: CSARTLGLRPYGYTF
j_gene: TRBJ2-6; abundance: many; v_gene: TRBV5-1; d_gene: -; CDR3nt: TGCGCCAGCAGCGTACAGGCTTTGGGTGGGGCCAACGTCCTGACTTTC; CDR3aa: CASSVQALGGANVLTF
j_gene: TRBJ2-7; abundance: -; v_gene: TRBV12-3/TRBV12-4; d_gene: TRBD2; CDR3nt: TGTGCCAGCAGTAACCTACTAGCGGGAATCCCCTACGAGCAGTACTTC; CDR3aa: CASSNLLAGIPYEQYF
j_gene: TRBJ1-2; abundance: -; v_gene: TRBV7-8; d_gene: -; CDR3nt: TGTGCCAGCAGCCCCCGAGTGGGGACTAACTATGGCTACACCTTC; CDR3aa: CASSPRVGTNYGYTF
j_gene: TRBJ2-5; abundance: few; v_gene: TRBV2; d_gene: TRBD2; CDR3nt: TGTGCCAGCAGTGTGGCTAGCGGTCAAGAGACCCAGTACTTC; CDR3aa: CASSVASGQETQYF
j_gene: TRBJ2-7; abundance: many; v_gene: TRBV5-1; d_gene: TRBD1; CDR3nt: TGCGCCAGCAGCCCCCGGGACAGGGGGTACGAGCAGTACTTC; CDR3aa: CASSPRDRGYEQYF
j_gene: TRBJ1-5; abundance: many; v_gene: TRBV20-1; d_gene: -; CDR3nt: TGCAGTGCTAGAGATATAGGGGGACGCAATCAGCCCCAGCATTTT; CDR3aa: CSARDIGGRNQPQHF
j_gene: TRBJ1-6; abundance: many; v_gene: TRBV12-3/TRBV12-4; d_gene: -; CDR3nt: TGTGCCAGCAGTTTTACGCGGGGAGCCGGTTCACCCCTCCACTTT; CDR3aa: CASSFTRGAGSPLHF
j_gene: TRBJ1-1; abundance: many; v_gene: TRBV12-3/TRBV12-4; d_gene: TRBD1; CDR3nt: TGTGCCAGCACCCTTTGGACAGGCACTGAAGCTTTCTTT; CDR3aa: CASTLWTGTEAFF
j_gene: TRBJ2-7; abundance: once; v_gene: TRBV11-2; d_gene: TRBD2; CDR3nt: TGTGCCAGCAGCTTGCCGATGGGACTAGCGGGAGTCCACGAGCAGTACTTC; CDR3aa: CASSLPMGLAGVHEQYF
j_gene: TRBJ1-1; abundance: many; v_gene: TRBV7-9; d_gene: -; CDR3nt: TGTGCCAGCAGCTTAGGGCAGGTTGAAGCTTTCTTT; CDR3aa: CASSLGQVEAFF
j_gene: TRBJ1-3; abundance: many; v_gene: TRBV6-2/TRBV6-3; d_gene: -; CDR3nt: TGTGCCAGCAGTTTGGACTCCCGTAGAAACACCATATATTTT; CDR3aa: CASSLDSRRNTIYF
j_gene: TRBJ1-5; abundance: many; v_gene: TRBV19; d_gene: TRBD1; CDR3nt: TGTGCCAGTGCTCCGGGACAGGGGGTGGTACAGCCCCAGCATTTT; CDR3aa: CASAPGQGVVQPQHF
j_gene: TRBJ2-7; abundance: many; v_gene: TRBV2; d_gene: -; CDR3nt: TGTGCCACCGCAGGGGAAACCTACGAGCAGTACTTC; CDR3aa: CATAGETYEQYF
j_gene: TRBJ1-5; abundance: many; v_gene: TRBV10-2; d_gene: TRBD1; CDR3nt: TGCGCCAGCAGGGGGACAGGGATGAATCAGCCCCAGCATTTT; CDR3aa: CASRGTGMNQPQHF
j_gene: TRBJ1-1; abundance: many; v_gene: TRBV7-2; d_gene: TRBD1; CDR3nt: TGTGCCAGCAGCTTCTACAGGGGGCGGATGATAAGGAACACTGAAGCTTTCTTT; CDR3aa: CASSFYRGRMIRNTEAFF
j_gene: TRBJ1-6; abundance: many; v_gene: TRBV12-3/TRBV12-4; d_gene: -; CDR3nt: TGTGCCAGCTCGGTAGGACAGTATAATTCACCCCTCCACTTT; CDR3aa: CASSVGQYNSPLHF
j_gene: TRBJ1-1; abundance: once; v_gene: TRBV6-1; d_gene: -; CDR3nt: TGTGCCAGCAGAGATGACAGACCGAACACTGAAGCTTTCTTT; CDR3aa: CASRDDRPNTEAFF
j_gene: TRBJ2-5; abundance: -; v_gene: TRBV28; d_gene: TRBD1; CDR3nt: TGTGCCAGCAGTGGGGACAGGGCCGTCCAAGAGACCCAGTACTTC; CDR3aa: CASSGDRAVQETQYF
j_gene: TRBJ2-7; abundance: many; v_gene: TRBV28; d_gene: TRBD2; CDR3nt: TGTGCCAGCAGTCTCACTAGCGGCGGTCTCTACTTC; CDR3aa: CASSLTSGGLYF
j_gene: TRBJ2-7; abundance: many; v_gene: TRBV27; d_gene: -; CDR3nt: TGTGCCAGCAGTTTATCTAGGGGGGGCTACGAGCAGTACTTC; CDR3aa: CASSLSRGGYEQYF
j_gene: TRBJ1-2; abundance: many; v_gene: TRBV6-1; d_gene: -; CDR3nt: TGTGCCAGCAGTATCCCAGGGACCTATGGCTACACCTTC; CDR3aa: CASSIPGTYGYTF
j_gene: TRBJ2-7; abundance: many; v_gene: TRBV20-1; d_gene: -; CDR3nt: TGCAGTGCTAGACTTGGACTTGCAAGCTCCTACGAGCAGTACTTC; CDR3aa: CSARLGLASSYEQYF
j_gene: TRBJ1-5; abundance: many; v_gene: TRBV19; d_gene: -; CDR3nt: TGTGCCAGTAGTATTCGGGGTCCTAGCAATCAGCCCCAGCATTTT; CDR3aa: CASSIRGPSNQPQHF
j_gene: TRBJ2-5; abundance: few; v_gene: TRBV11-2; d_gene: TRBD2; CDR3nt: TGTGCCAGCAGCTTACTCCCTTCTAGCGGGAGTAGCGAGACCCAGTACTTC; CDR3aa: CASSLLPSSGSSETQYF
j_gene: TRBJ1-6; abundance: many; v_gene: TRBV7-2; d_gene: -; CDR3nt: TGTGCCAGCAGTACGGGGTATCGGCCCCTCCACTTT; CDR3aa: CASSTGYRPLHF
j_gene: TRBJ1-1; abundance: -; v_gene: TRBV28; d_gene: -; CDR3nt: TGTGCCAGCACCCGTCCAGGACTTAACACTGAAGCTTTCTTT; CDR3aa: CASTRPGLNTEAFF
j_gene: TRBJ2-7; abundance: many; v_gene: TRBV7-2; d_gene: TRBD2; CDR3nt: TGTGCCAGCAGCCCCCTTAGAGGGACTAGTAACTACGAGCAGTACTTC; CDR3aa: CASSPLRGTSNYEQYF